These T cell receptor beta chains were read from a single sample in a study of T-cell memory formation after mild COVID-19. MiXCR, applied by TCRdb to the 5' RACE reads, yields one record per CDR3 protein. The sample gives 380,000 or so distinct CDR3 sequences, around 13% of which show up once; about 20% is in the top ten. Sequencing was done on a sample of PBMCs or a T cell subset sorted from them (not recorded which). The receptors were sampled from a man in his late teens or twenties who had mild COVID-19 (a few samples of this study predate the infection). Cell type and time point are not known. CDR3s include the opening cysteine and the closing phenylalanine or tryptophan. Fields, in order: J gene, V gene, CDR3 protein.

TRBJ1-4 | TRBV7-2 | CASSLGLGGGSSEKLFF
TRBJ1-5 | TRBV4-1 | CASSQALNQPQHF
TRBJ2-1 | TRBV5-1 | CASSHAVGGEQFF
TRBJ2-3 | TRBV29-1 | CSVEAFSGGYTDTQYF
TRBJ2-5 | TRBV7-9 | CASSFKGPETQYF
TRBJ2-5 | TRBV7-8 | CASQLYQDRVWETQYF
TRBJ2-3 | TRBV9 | CASSVGARSTDTQYF
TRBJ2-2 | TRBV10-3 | CAISENRVTNTGELFF
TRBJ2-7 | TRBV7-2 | CASSDPRQEPEQYF
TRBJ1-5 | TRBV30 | CAWRGSDYQPQHF
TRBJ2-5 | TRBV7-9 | CASSRRRAGETQYF
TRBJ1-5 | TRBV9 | CASPQGAGNQPQHF
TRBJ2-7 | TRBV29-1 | CSVEELDGQGSSYEQYF
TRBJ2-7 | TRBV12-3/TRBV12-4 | CASSRTLTPYEQYF
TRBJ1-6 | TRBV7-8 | CASSTRTGGSPLHF
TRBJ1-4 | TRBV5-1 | CASSFTGTANEKLFF
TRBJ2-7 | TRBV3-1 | CASSQSGGTGIDEQYF
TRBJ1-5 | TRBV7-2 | CASGVRGNQPQHF
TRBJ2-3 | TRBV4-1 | CASSQGDLSPGTQYF
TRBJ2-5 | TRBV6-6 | CASSYSRAGYQETQYF
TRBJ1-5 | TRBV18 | CASSPPPGRVGNQPQHF
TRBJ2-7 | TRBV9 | CASSVRDQAKEQYF
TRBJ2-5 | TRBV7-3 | CASSLLGGFQETQYF
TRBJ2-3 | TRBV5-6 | CASSTGPPWDTQYF
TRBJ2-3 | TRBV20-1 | CSARTTDTQYF
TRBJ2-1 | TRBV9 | CASSVERQVTYNEQFF
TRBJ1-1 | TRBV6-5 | CASSYLGRAFF
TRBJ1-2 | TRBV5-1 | CASSLWGAGQSNYGYTF
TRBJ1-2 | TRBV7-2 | CASSLGTGGYTF
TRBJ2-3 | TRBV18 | CASSLLSHGGTDTQYF
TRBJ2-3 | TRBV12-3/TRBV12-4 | CASNFYPGLPSTDTQYF
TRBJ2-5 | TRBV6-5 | CASSYKANQETQYF
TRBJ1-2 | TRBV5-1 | CASSLQGDGYTF
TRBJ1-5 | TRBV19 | CASSIWGGQPQHF
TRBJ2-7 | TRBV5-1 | CASSWRVQGTYEQYF
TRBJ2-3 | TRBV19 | CASSIREGTDTQYF
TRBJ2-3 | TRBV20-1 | CSASPTGVGPDTQYF
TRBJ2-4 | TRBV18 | CASSPVAGQGLAKNIQYF
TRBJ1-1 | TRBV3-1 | CASSQDNTNTEAFF
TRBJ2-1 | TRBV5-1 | CASSSQGEEQFF
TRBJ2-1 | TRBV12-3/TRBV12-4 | CASSDRGGWSYNEQFF
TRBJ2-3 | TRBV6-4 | CASAPRGPPDTQYF
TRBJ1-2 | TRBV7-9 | CASSSPNRDYGYTF
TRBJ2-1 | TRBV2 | CASMSGSYNEQFF
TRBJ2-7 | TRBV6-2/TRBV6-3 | CASSYSPLGNEQYF
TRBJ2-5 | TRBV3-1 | CASSQGTSGGLERQETQYF
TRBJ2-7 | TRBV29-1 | CSVGAAYEQYF
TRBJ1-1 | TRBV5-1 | CASSLSQGATEAFF
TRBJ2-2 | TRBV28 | CASSRGGDTGELFF
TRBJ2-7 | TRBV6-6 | CASTTQEGDNSYEQYF